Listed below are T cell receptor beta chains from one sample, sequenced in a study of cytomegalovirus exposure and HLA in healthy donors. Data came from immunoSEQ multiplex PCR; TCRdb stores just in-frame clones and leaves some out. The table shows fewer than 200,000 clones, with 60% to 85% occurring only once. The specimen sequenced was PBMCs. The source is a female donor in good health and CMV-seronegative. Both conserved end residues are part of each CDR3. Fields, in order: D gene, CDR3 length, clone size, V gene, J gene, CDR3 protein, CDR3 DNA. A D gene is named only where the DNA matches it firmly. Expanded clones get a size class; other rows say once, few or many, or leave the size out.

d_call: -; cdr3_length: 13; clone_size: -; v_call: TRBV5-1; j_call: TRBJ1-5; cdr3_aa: CASSLGGDQPQHF; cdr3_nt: TGCGCCAGCAGCTTGGGGGGGGATCAGCCCCAGCATTTT
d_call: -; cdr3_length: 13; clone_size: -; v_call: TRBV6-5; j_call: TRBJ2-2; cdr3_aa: CASSYGTSGELFF; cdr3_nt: TGTGCCAGCAGTTACGGGACAAGCGGGGAGCTGTTTTTT
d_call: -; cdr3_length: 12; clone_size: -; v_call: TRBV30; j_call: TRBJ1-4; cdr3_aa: CAGRQRNEKLFF; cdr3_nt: TGTGCGGGGCGGCAGCGCAATGAAAAACTGTTTTTT
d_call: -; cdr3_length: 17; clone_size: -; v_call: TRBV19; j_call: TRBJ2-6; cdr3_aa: CATTPGLTFSGANVLTF; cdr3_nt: TGTGCCACCACACCGGGACTTACTTTCTCTGGGGCCAACGTCCTGACTTTC
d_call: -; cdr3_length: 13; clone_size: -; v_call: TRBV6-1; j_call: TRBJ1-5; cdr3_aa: CASTLLIGQPQHF; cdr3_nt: TGTGCCAGCACCCTTCTAATCGGTCAGCCCCAGCATTTT
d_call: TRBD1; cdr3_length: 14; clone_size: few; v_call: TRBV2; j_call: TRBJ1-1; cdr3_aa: CASSTGTENTEAFF; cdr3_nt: TGTGCCAGCAGTACCGGGACAGAGAACACTGAAGCTTTCTTT
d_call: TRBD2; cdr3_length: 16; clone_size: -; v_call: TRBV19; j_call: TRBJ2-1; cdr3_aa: CASSIDSGDFYNEQFF; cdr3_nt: TGTGCCAGTAGTATAGATAGCGGGGACTTCTACAATGAGCAGTTCTTC
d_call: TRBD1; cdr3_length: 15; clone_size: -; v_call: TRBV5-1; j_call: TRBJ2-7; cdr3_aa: CASSWGQGRSYEQYF; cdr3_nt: TGCGCCAGCAGCTGGGGACAGGGACGGTCCTACGAGCAGTACTTC
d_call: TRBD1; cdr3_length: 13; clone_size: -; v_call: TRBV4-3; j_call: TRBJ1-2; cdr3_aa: CASSQSPRTGHTF; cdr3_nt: TGCGCCAGCAGCCAAAGTCCAAGGACAGGCCACACCTTC
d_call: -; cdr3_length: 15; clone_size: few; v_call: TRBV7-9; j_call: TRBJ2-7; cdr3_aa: CASSLPQGQSSEQYF; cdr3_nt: TGTGCCAGCAGCTTACCCCAGGGGCAATCAAGCGAGCAGTACTTC
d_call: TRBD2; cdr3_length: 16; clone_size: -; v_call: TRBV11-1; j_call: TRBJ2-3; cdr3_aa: CASSLLRGVLQDTQYF; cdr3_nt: TGTGCCAGCAGCTTATTGCGGGGGGTGCTCCAGGATACGCAGTATTTT
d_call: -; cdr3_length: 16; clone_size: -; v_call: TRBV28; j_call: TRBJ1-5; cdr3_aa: CASSVPSGTSNQPQHF; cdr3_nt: TGTGCCAGCAGTGTACCATCCGGGACAAGCAATCAGCCCCAGCATTTT
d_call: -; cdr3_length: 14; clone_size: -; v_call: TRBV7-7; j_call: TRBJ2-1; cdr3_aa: CASSITHQGNEQFF; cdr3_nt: TGTGCCAGCAGCATCACTCACCAGGGCAATGAGCAGTTCTTC